Sequencing of this T cell receptor (beta chain) was carried out in a study of human T cells and chemical hapten exposure. TCRdb reanalysed the RACE reads using MiXCR and keeps one entry per CDR3 protein. The sample lists roughly 100,000 distinct CDR3 sequences; less than 14% were seen once. This clonotype turned up a few times. V shed 5 bases and J 3 bases; nucleotides not matched to a gene: 8. This CDR3 spans 16 amino acids. CDR1 and CDR2 (germline): SGHTA, FQGNSA. Time point denoted: pre-sensitization, week 0. The treatment denotes: therapeutic diphenylcyclopropenone sensitization with weekly scalp DPC.

This receptor was taken from a woman aged 60-75 years with alopecia areata. Some clones in this sample may be carry-over from other donors' samples. Source: whole blood, taken in connection with sensitization to the hapten diphenylcyclopropenone (DPC). The V and J genes are TRBV7-2 and TRBJ2-3; 10 nucleotides align to TRBD2. CDR3 sequence reads: CASSPQPGLATDTQYF. CDR3 nucleotides: TGTGCCAGCAGCCCCCAACCGGGACTAGCGACAGATACGCAGTATTTT.